This T cell receptor (beta chain) stems from a study of T cell responses to AZD1222 COVID-19 vaccine. Findings and caveats of the study: Increased Spike-specific TCR breadth and depth were observed after two AZD1222 doses. Sampling captured repertoires only after the peak T cell response. White British ancestry dominated among donors, who included more females, and clonal diversity was possibly underestimated.

Pooling of second doses given at about 4 or about 12 weeks was done. The repertoire was sequenced with immunoSEQ multiplex PCR; TCRdb's copy has only in-frame clones and lacks some. The sample yields fewer than 200,000 clones, around 87% seen once. As concerns this clone: Its antigen is not known.

Germline CDR1 MGHDK, CDR2 SYGVNS. CDR3 size: 13 residues. The J segment lost 4 bases and the V segment lost 3 bases, leaving 2 bases of the junction unmatched. This specimen was peripheral blood, taken 28 days after the second AZD1222 dose. This TCR came from an adult who received the AZD1222 COVID-19 vaccine. The chain employs TRBV25-1 and TRBJ2-7; 8 bases fit TRBD1. Here the CDR3 DNA reads TGTGCCAGCAGTGACAGGGGGCCTTACGAGCAGTACTTC. Translating it yields CASSDRGPYEQYF.